This TCR beta chain was observed in a study of cytomegalovirus exposure and HLA in healthy donors. Between the trimmed V and J ends, which lost 2 bases and 10 bases, there was a span of 12 bases. The CDR3 runs 13 residues. Germline V gives CDR1 GTSNPN, CDR2 SVGIG (reference sequence). Findings of the study overall: The authors confirmed in vitro that three CMV-associated chains were specific for CMV antigens.

Healthy individuals who donated bone marrow served as the donors. Comment on this clone: Its specificity is unknown.

PCR used 60 Vbeta primers and 13 Jbeta primers. Per the original data handling: Roughly 11 million shared chains were among the approximately 80 million unique TCR beta chains that a later analysis counted. Data came from immunoSEQ multiplex PCR; TCRdb stores just in-frame clones and leaves some out. The V and J calls and clone size are taken from that table; D and trimming were inferred from the DNA. The sample carries some 170,000 clones, 60% to 80% recorded once. The V and J genes are TRBV30 and TRBJ1-6, with D hard to call. The specimen sequenced was PBMCs. The sequence was collected from a man aged 40-49 years in good health and CMV-seropositive. The CDR3 coding sequence is TGTGCCTGGAGTCGGACTGGGAGATCACCCCTCCACTTT. Its protein product is CAWSRTGRSPLHF. The full variable domain, completed using reference TRBV30 and TRBJ1-6, is SQTIHQWPATLVQPVGSPLSLECTVEGTSNPNLYWYRQAAGRGLQLLFYSVGIGQISSEVPQNLSASRPQDRQFILSSKKLLLSDSGFYLCAWSRTGRSPLHFGNGTRLTVT.